The source of this T cell receptor (beta chain) is a study of blood T cell repertoires in COVID-19. Study-level background: The study drew acute and convalescent COVID-19 samples from the United States, Italy and Spain. T cells, B-cell-depleted T cells, or PBMCs supplied cDNA or gDNA.

Study processing details: By means of reference gene primer amplification, nucleated cell counts were estimated. The method was immunoSEQ multiplex PCR; TCRdb's version includes in-frame clones alone and lacks a portion of them. V and J calls and clone size are copied from that table; D and trimming were computed from the DNA. The table lists 110,000 or so clones, 80% to 90% of them singletons. Germline-derived CDR1 and CDR2 are ENHRY and SYGVKD. The CDR3 totals 15 residues. V lost 3 bases to trimming and J lost 0 bases, with 10 bases between them. The receptor was derived from a woman between 50 and 59 years old with acute or convalescent COVID-19. The source material was peripheral blood. The V and J genes are TRBV10-3 and TRBJ2-3; D is perhaps TRBD2 (5 bases). Here the CDR3 reads CAISDGDVSTDTQYF. The DNA for the CDR3 is TGTGCCATCAGTGACGGGGATGTTAGCACAGATACGCAGTATTTT.